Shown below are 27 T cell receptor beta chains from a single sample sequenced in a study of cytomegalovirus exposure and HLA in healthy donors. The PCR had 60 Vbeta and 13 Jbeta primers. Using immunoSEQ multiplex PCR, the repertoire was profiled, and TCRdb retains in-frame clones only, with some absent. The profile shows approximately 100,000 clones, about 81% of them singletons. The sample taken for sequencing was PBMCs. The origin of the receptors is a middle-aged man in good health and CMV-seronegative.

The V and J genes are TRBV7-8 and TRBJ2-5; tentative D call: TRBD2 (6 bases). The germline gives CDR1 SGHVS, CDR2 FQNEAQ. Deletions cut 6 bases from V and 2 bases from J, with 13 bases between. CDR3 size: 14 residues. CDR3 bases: TGTGCCAGCAGGAGATTAGCGGTTCAAGAGACCCAGTACTTC. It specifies CASRRLAVQETQYF.

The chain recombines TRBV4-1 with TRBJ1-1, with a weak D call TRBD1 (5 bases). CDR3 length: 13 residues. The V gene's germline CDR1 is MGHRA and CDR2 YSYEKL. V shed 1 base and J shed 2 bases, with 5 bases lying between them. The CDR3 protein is CASSQGTNTEAFF. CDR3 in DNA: TGCGCCAGCAGCCAAGGGACAAACACTGAAGCTTTCTTT.

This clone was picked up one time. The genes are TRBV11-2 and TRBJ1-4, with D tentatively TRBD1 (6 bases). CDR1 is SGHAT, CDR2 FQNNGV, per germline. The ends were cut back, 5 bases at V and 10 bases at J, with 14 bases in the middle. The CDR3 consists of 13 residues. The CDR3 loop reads CASSRLTGRKLFF. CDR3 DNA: TGTGCCAGCAGCCGATTAACAGGGAGAAAACTGTTTTTT.

DNA of the CDR3: TGTGCCAGCAGGATGGTGGAGTGGGTCTCGGGATACGAGCAGTACTTC. It yields the protein CASRMVEWVSGYEQYF. V gene TRBV7-8 combines with J gene TRBJ2-7; tentative D call: TRBD2 (5 bases). The CDR3 has 16 amino acids. The germline gives CDR1 SGHVS, CDR2 FQNEAQ. V was clipped by 6 bases and J by 4 bases, with 22 bases between them. Supplemented by reference TRBV7-8 and TRBJ2-7, the full variable domain reads GAGVSQSPRYKVAKRGQDVALRCDPISGHVSLFWYQQALGQGPEFLTYFQNEAQLDKSGLPSDRFFAERPEGSVSTLKIQRTQQEDSAVYLCASRMVEWVSGYEQYFGPGTRLTVT.

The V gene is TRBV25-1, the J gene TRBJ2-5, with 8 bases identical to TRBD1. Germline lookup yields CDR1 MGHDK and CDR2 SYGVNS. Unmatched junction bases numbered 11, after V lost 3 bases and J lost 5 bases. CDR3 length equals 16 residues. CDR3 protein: CASSEGGQALLETQYF. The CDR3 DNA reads TGTGCCAGCAGTGAGGGGGGACAGGCCTTACTGGAGACCCAGTACTTC.

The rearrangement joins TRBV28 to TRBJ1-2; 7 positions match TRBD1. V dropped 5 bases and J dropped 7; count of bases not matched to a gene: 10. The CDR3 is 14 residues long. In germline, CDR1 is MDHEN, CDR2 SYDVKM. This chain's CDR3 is CASSADRAILGYTF. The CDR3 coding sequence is TGTGCCAGCAGTGCAGACAGGGCGATCCTTGGCTACACCTTC.

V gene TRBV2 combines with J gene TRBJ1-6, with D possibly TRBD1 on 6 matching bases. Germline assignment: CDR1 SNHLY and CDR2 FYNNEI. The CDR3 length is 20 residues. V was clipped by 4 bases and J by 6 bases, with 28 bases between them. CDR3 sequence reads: CASSGGFGTRESIGNSPLHF. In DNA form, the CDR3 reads TGTGCCAGCAGTGGGGGTTTTGGGACAAGGGAGTCGATAGGTAATTCACCCCTCCACTTT.

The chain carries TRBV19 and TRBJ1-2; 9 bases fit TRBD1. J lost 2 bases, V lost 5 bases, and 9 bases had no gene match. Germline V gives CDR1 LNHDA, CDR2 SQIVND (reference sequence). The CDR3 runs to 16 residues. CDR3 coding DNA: TGTGCCAGTAGTCGGACAGGGGATCCCCGAAACTATGGCTACACCTTC. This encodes CASSRTGDPRNYGYTF. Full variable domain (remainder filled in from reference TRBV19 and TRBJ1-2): DGGITQSPKYLFRKEGQNVTLSCEQNLNHDAMYWYRQDPGQGLRLIYYSQIVNDFQKGDIAEGYSVSREKKESFPLTVTSAQKNPTAFYLCASSRTGDPRNYGYTFGSGTRLTVV.

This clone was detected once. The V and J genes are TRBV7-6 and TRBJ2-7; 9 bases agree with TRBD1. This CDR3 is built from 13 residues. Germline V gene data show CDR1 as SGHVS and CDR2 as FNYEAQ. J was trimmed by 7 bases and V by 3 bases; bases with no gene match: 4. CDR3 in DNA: TGTGCCAGCAGCTTGGGACAGGGACCTGAGCAGTACTTC. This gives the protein CASSLGQGPEQYF.

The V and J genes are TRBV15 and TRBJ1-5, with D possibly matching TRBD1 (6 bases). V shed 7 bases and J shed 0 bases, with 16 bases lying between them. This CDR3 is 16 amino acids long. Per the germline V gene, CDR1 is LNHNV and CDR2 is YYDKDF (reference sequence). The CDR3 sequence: CATTAGAPYSNQPQHF. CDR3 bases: TGTGCCACCACGGCAGGGGCCCCCTATAGCAATCAGCCCCAGCATTTT.

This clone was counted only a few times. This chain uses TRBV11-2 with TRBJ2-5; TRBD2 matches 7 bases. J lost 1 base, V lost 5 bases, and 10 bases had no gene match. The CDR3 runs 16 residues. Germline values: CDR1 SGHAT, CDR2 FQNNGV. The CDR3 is CASSPWGGRLQETQYF. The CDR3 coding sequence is TGTGCCAGCAGCCCCTGGGGGGGGAGGCTCCAAGAGACCCAGTACTTC.

CDR3 nucleotides: TGTGCCAGCAGCTTAGGCAGGGCAGGGGCTGGAAACACCATATATTTT. Its protein is CASSLGRAGAGNTIYF. The rearrangement joins TRBV7-8 to TRBJ1-3; a weak D match, TRBD1 (6 bases). V was clipped by 1 base and J by 2 bases, with 12 bases between them. CDR3 length: 16 residues. Germline V gene lookup returns CDR1 SGHVS and CDR2 FQNEAQ.

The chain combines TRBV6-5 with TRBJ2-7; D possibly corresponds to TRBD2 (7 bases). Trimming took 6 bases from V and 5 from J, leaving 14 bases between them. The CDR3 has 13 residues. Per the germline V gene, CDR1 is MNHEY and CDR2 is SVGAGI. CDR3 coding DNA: TGTGCCAGCAGACACGGAGGGGGGGACGAGCAGTACTTC. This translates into CASRHGGGDEQYF.

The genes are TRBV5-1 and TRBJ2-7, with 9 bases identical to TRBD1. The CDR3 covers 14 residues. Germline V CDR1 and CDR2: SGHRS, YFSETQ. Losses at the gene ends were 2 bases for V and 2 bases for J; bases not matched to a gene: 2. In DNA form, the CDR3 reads TGCGCCAGCAGCTTTACAGGGGGCCCCTACGAGCAGTACTTC. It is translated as CASSFTGGPYEQYF.

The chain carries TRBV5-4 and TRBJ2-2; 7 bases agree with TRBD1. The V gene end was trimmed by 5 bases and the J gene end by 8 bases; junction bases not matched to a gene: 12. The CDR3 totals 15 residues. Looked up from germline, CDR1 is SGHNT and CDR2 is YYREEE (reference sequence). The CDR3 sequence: CASRNGTVGVGELFF. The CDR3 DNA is TGTGCCAGCAGAAACGGGACAGTCGGCGTGGGGGAGCTGTTTTTT.

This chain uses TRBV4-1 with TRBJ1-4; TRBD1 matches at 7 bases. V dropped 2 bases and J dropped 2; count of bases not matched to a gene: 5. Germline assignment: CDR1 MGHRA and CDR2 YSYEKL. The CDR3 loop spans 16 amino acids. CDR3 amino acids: CASSQYPGQTNEKLFF. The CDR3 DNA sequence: TGCGCCAGCAGCCAATACCCGGGACAGACTAATGAAAAACTGTTTTTT.

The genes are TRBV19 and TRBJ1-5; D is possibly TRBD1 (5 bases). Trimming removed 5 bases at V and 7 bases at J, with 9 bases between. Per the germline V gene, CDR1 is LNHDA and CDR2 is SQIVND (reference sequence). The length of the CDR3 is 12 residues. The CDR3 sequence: CASSPGFQPQHF. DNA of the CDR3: TGTGCCAGTAGTCCAGGGTTCCAGCCCCAGCATTTT.

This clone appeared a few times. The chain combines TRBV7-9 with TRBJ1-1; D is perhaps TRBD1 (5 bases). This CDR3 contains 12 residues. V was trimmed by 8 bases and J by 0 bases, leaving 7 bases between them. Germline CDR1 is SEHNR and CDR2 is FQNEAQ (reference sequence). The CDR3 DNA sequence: TGTGCCAGCGGGGGGATGAACACTGAAGCTTTCTTT. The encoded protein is CASGGMNTEAFF.

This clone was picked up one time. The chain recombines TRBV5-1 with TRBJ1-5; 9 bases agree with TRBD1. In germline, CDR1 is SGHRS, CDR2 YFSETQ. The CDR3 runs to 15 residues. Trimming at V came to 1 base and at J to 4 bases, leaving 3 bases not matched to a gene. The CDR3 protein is CASSLSGQGNQPQHF. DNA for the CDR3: TGCGCCAGCAGCTTGTCGGGACAGGGAAATCAGCCCCAGCATTTT. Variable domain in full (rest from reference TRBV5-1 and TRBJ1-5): KAGVTQTPRYLIKTRGQQVTLSCSPISGHRSVSWYQQTPGQGLQFLFEYFSETQRNKGNFPGRFSGRQFSNSRSEMNVSTLELGDSALYLCASSLSGQGNQPQHFGDGTRLSIL.

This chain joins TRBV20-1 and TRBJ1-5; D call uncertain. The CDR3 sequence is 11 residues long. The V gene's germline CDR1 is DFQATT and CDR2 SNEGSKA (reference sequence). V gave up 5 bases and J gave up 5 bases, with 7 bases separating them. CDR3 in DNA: TGCAGTGCTGAGGCAGATCAGCCCCAGCATTTT. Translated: CSAEADQPQHF.

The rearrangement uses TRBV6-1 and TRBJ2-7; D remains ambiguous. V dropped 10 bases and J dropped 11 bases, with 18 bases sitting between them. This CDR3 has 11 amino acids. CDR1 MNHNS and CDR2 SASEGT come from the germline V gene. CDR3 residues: CATHHLGQEYF. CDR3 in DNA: TGTGCCACCCACCACCTTGGTCAGGAGTACTTC.

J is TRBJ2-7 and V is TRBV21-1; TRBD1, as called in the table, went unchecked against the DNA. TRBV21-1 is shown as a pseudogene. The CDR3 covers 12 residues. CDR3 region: CAIPDQGYEQYF. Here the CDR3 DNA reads TGTGCTATCCCGGACCAGGGCTACGAGCAGTACTTC.

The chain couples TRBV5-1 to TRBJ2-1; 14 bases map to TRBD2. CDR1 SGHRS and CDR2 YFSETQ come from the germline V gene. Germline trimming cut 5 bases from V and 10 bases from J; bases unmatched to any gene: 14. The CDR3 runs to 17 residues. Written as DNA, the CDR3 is TGCGCCAGCAGTTCCAAATCGACTAGCGGGGGGGCTAGGGAGCAGTTCTTC. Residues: CASSSKSTSGGAREQFF.

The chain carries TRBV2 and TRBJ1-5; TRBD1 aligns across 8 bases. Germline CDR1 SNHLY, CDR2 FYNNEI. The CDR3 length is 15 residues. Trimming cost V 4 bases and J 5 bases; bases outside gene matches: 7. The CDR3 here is CASSGRGTGDQPQHF. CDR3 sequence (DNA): TGTGCCAGCAGTGGGCGGGGGACAGGAGATCAGCCCCAGCATTTT.

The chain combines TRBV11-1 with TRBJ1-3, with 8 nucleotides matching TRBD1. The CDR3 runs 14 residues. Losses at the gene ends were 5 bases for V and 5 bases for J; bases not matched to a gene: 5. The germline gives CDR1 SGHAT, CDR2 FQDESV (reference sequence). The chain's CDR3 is CASSTRQGRNTIYF. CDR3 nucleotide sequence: TGTGCCAGCAGCACTCGACAGGGGAGAAACACCATATATTTT.

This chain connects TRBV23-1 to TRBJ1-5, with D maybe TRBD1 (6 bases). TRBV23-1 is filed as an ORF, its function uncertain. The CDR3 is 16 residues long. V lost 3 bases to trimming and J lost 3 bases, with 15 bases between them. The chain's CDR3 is CASSQLQGKVNQPQHF. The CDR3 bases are TGCGCCAGCAGTCAGTTACAGGGAAAGGTCAATCAGCCCCAGCATTTT.

For the CDR3, the DNA is TGTGCCAGCAAACAGGGCGCCTACGAGCAGTACTTC. This encodes CASKQGAYEQYF. The V call is TRBV6-1, the J call TRBJ2-7; D possibly corresponds to TRBD1 (6 bases). V gave up 7 bases and J gave up 2 bases, with 9 bases separating them. Looked up from germline, CDR1 is MNHNS and CDR2 is SASEGT. The CDR3 is 12 amino acids.